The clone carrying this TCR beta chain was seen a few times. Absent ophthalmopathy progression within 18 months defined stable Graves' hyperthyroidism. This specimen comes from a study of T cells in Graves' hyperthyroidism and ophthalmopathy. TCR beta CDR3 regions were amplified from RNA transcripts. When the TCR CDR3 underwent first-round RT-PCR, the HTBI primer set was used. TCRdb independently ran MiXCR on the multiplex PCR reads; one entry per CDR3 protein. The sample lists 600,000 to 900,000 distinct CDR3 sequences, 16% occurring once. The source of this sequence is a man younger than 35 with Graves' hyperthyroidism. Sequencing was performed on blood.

CDR3 nucleotide sequence: TGTGCCAGCAGCCAAAGGCAGGGGACTAGTGCCGGGGAGCTGTTTTTT. Its translation: CASSQRQGTSAGELFF. The genes are TRBV3-1 and TRBJ2-2, with 8 bases fitting TRBD2. Trimming removed 2 bases from V and 6 bases from J; junction bases left unmatched: 8. This CDR3 has 16 residues. Germline CDR1 LGHDT, CDR2 YNNKEL (reference sequence).